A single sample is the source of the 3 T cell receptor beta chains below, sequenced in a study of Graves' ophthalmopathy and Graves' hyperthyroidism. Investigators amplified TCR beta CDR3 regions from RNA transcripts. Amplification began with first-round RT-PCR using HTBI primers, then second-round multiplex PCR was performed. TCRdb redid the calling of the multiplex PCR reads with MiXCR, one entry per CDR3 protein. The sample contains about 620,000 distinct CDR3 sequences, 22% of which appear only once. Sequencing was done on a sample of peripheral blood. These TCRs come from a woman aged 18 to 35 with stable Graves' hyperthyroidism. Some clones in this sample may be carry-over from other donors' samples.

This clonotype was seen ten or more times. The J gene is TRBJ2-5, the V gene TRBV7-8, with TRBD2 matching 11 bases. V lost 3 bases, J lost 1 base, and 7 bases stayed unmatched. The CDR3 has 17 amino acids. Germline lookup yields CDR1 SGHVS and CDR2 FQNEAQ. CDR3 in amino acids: CASSFYLAGGIQETQYF. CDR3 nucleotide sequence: TGTGCCAGCAGCTTCTACCTAGCGGGAGGAATCCAAGAGACCCAGTACTTC.

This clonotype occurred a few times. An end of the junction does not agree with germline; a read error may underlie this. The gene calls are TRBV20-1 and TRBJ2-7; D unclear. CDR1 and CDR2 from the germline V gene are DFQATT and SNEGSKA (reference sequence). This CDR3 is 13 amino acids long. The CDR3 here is CTAAAYGAYEQYF. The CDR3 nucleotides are TGCACTGCTGCGGCGTATGGGGCCTACGAGCAGTACTTC.

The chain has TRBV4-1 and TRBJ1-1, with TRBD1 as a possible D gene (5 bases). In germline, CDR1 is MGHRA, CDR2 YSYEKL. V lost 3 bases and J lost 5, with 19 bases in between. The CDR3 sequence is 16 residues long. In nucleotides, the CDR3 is TGCGCCAGCAGCCACCCGGAGCAGGGTACCATAACTGAAGCTTTCTTT. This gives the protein CASSHPEQGTITEAFF.